Listed here are 32 T cell receptor beta chains from one sample, sequenced in a study of blood T cell repertoires in COVID-19. Profiled with immunoSEQ multiplex PCR; TCRdb holds only in-frame clones, not every one. Of 100,000 to 150,000 clones listed, around 90% were seen once; the top ten hold around 4.6%. The specimen sequenced was peripheral blood. These TCRs come from a man in his 60s with COVID-19, enrolled during active disease.

V and J are TRBV19 and TRBJ1-5; D is unclear. V lost 1 base, J lost 0 bases, and 10 bases lay in between. This CDR3 has 16 amino acids. Looked up from germline, CDR1 is LNHDA and CDR2 is SQIVND (reference sequence). CDR3 loop: CASSIVQDYSNQPQHF. CDR3 coding DNA: TGTGCCAGTAGTATAGTCCAGGACTATAGCAATCAGCCCCAGCATTTT.

The chain employs TRBV12-3 or TRBV12-4 and TRBJ1-1, with 7 bases identical to TRBD1. The CDR3 extends over 13 amino acids. V trimming: 3 bases; J trimming: 4 bases; junction bases outside the gene matches: 2. The chain's CDR3 is CASSFGTVTEAFF. The CDR3 nucleotides are TGTGCCAGCAGTTTTGGGACAGTCACTGAAGCTTTCTTT.

The chain employs TRBV9 and TRBJ2-2; 7 positions match TRBD2. There are 16 residues in the CDR3. V was pared by 4 bases and J by 1 base, with 7 bases of the junction left unmatched. Germline values: CDR1 SGDLS, CDR2 YYNGEE. The DNA of the CDR3 is TGTGCCAGCAGCACCCCAGCGGGATTGAACACCGGGGAGCTGTTTTTT. Protein product: CASSTPAGLNTGELFF.

The rearrangement links TRBV3-1 (or the pseudogene TRBV3-2) to TRBJ1-4; no definite D call. The CDR3 has 12 residues. Trimming left V 5 bases short and J 4 bases short, with 5 bases between. Germline V gives CDR1 LGHDT, CDR2 YNNKEL (reference sequence). The CDR3 protein is CASSLYNEKLFF. For the CDR3, the DNA is TGTGCCAGCAGCTTATATAATGAAAAACTGTTTTTT.

A single count supports this clone. V gene TRBV30 combines with J gene TRBJ2-1; D is possibly TRBD1 (6 bases). With 2 bases removed from V and 0 bases from J, the gap between germline ends came to 17 bases. Germline assignment: CDR1 GTSNPN and CDR2 SVGIG (reference sequence). This CDR3 spans 17 amino acids. The CDR3 DNA reads TGTGCCTGGAGTCCCCCCACAGGGCCCAGCTCCTACAATGAGCAGTTCTTC. Protein: CAWSPPTGPSSYNEQFF.

A few counts support this clone. The chain employs TRBV4-3 and TRBJ2-5, with 10 positions matching TRBD1. CDR3 length: 15 amino acids. Germline-derived CDR1 and CDR2 are LGHNA and YSLEER. V lost 4 bases and J lost 4; bases outside the gene matches: 6. The DNA for the CDR3 is TGCGCCAGCAGCCCTCGGACAGGGGGGGTAGAGACCCAGTACTTC. This codes for CASSPRTGGVETQYF.

V and J are TRBV25-1 and TRBJ1-1, with 7 nucleotides matching TRBD1. Per germline, CDR1 MGHDK and CDR2 SYGVNS. V lost 4 bases to trimming and J lost 6 bases; unmatched junction nucleotides: 11. The length of the CDR3 is 15 residues. This CDR3 is CASSANGQVPSEAFF. The CDR3 DNA reads as TGTGCCAGCAGTGCCAACGGACAGGTCCCTTCTGAAGCTTTCTTT. Variable domain in full (rest from reference TRBV25-1 and TRBJ1-1): EADIYQTPRYLVIGTGKKITLECSQTMGHDKMYWYQQDPGMELHLIHYSYGVNSTEKGDLSSESTVSRIRTEHFPLTLESARPSHTSQYLCASSANGQVPSEAFFGQGTRLTVV.

The chain couples TRBV11-3 to TRBJ2-3, with 7 bases that match TRBD2. Germline-derived CDR1 and CDR2 are SGHNT and YENEEA. This CDR3 has 17 amino acids. With V trimmed by 0 bases and J by 0 bases, 6 bases remained unmatched. In nucleotides, the CDR3 is TGTGCCAGCAGCTTAGATAGGCTAGCGGCTAGCACAGATACGCAGTATTTT. Encoded protein: CASSLDRLAASTDTQYF. The full variable domain, in which reference TRBV11-3 and TRBJ2-3 provide the parts outside the CDR3, is EAGVVQSPRYKIIEKKQPVAFWCNPISGHNTLYWYLQNLGQGPELLIRYENEEAVDDSQLPKDRFSAERLKGVDSTLKIQPAELGDSAVYLCASSLDRLAASTDTQYFGPGTRLTVL.

The chain is built from TRBV10-1 and TRBJ2-1; TRBD1 matches 7 bases. The germline V gene has CDR1 WNHNN and CDR2 SYGVQD (reference sequence). The CDR3 is 14 amino acids. Trimming cost V 4 bases and J 3 bases; bases outside gene matches: 3. This CDR3 reads CASSAGTDYNEQFF. The CDR3 DNA follows: TGCGCCAGCAGTGCCGGGACAGACTACAATGAGCAGTTCTTC.

The rearrangement links TRBV19 to TRBJ2-1; the D gene is possibly TRBD1 (5 bases). CDR3 length: 13 residues. Trimming took 7 bases from V and 7 from J, leaving 14 bases between them. Looked up from germline, CDR1 is LNHDA and CDR2 is SQIVND (reference sequence). Here the CDR3 DNA reads TGTGCCAGTAAGGGGTCCCTCCTGAATGAGCAGTTCTTC. This encodes CASKGSLLNEQFF.

This rearrangement joins TRBV9 to TRBJ1-1; D not certain. The V and J ends lost 6 bases and 1 base respectively, with 16 bases between them. Germline values: CDR1 SGDLS, CDR2 YYNGEE. There are 15 residues in the CDR3. CDR3 sequence (DNA): TGTGCCAGCACTTCCCTGAGTCGTTGGAACACTGAAGCTTTCTTT. Its protein is CASTSLSRWNTEAFF.

This chain uses TRBV4-1 with TRBJ2-5; 9 nucleotides align to TRBD2. Germline trimming cut 4 bases from V and 5 bases from J; bases unmatched to any gene: 8. The CDR3 is 15 amino acids. Looked up from germline, CDR1 is MGHRA and CDR2 is YSYEKL. CDR3 sequence: CASSLRGRALETQYF. DNA of the CDR3: TGCGCCAGCAGCCTTCGCGGGAGGGCCTTGGAGACCCAGTACTTC.

The chain combines TRBV3-1 (or the pseudogene TRBV3-2) with TRBJ2-1, with 12 nucleotides matching TRBD2. Germline V CDR1 and CDR2: LGHDT, YNNKEL (reference sequence). This CDR3 has 16 residues. After removal of 3 bases from V and 10 bases from J, the junction contained 10 bases not matched to a gene. For the CDR3, the DNA is TGTGCCAGCAGCCAGCTAGCGGGAGGGCGACCGGCCGAGCAGTTCTTC. Translated, it gives CASSQLAGGRPAEQFF.

The rearrangement links TRBV6-6 to TRBJ2-1; 8 bases match TRBD2. The CDR3 totals 15 residues. The germline V gene has CDR1 MNHNY and CDR2 SVGAGI (reference sequence). Trimming took 6 bases from V and 2 from J; bases not matched to a gene: 6. In DNA form, the CDR3 reads TGTGCCAGCAGCCAAGCGGGAGCAACCTACAATGAGCAGTTCTTC. Translating gives CASSQAGATYNEQFF.

The J gene is TRBJ2-7, the V gene TRBV28, with D possibly TRBD2 on 6 matching bases. This CDR3 region has 14 residues. Trimming took 6 bases from V and 2 from J, leaving 14 bases between them. Per the germline V gene, CDR1 is MDHEN and CDR2 is SYDVKM. CDR3 DNA: TGTGCCAGCAGCCCCCCGGGGGTCACCTACGAGCAGTACTTC. It codes for CASSPPGVTYEQYF.

The rearrangement links TRBV14 to TRBJ1-1, with a possible D match to TRBD1 (6 bases). V was trimmed by 0 bases and J by 1 base, leaving 9 bases between them. Looked up from germline, CDR1 is SGHDN and CDR2 is FVKESK. CDR3 length: 15 residues. CDR3 sequence: CASSQETGSNTEAFF. The CDR3 coding sequence is TGTGCCAGCAGCCAAGAGACAGGCTCGAACACTGAAGCTTTCTTT.

This sequence joins TRBV5-1 and TRBJ2-7, with 8 bases identical to TRBD1. J gave up 5 bases and V 4 bases, and 8 bases lay outside the gene matches. The CDR3 has 14 amino acids. The germline CDR1 and CDR2 sequences are SGHRS and YFSETQ. The CDR3 DNA is TGCGCCAGCAGCCTTTTAGCGACAGGGGACGAGCAGTACTTC. Protein: CASSLLATGDEQYF.

The CDR3 nucleotides read TGTGCCAGCAGCTTAGACTACAGGGACAATCAGCCCCAGCATTTT. It yields the protein CASSLDYRDNQPQHF. This sequence joins TRBV7-2 and TRBJ1-5; a weak D match, TRBD1 (6 bases). V was shortened by 1 base and J by 3 bases, with 10 bases between the two germline ends. This CDR3 spans 15 amino acids. Germline V lookup: CDR1 SGHTA, CDR2 FQGNSA.

This chain links TRBV7-9 with TRBJ2-7, with a weak D call TRBD1 (5 bases). The CDR3 has 13 residues. Trimming stripped 3 bases from V and 3 bases from J, with 9 bases between. Germline V gene data show CDR1 as SEHNR and CDR2 as FQNEAQ (reference sequence). The CDR3 loop reads CASSFDSDYEQYF. The CDR3 nucleotides read TGTGCCAGCAGCTTCGACAGTGACTACGAGCAGTACTTC.

This chain connects TRBV21-1 to TRBJ1-2. TRBV21-1 is a pseudogene. The CDR3 has 12 amino acids. CDR3 bases: TGTGCCAGCACCCCTCGGGGGTACGGCTACACCTTC. It encodes CASTPRGYGYTF.

The chain links TRBV3-1 (or the pseudogene TRBV3-2) to TRBJ2-7; a weak D match, TRBD2 (5 bases). This CDR3 spans 13 amino acids. The germline CDR1 and CDR2 sequences are LGHDT and YNNKEL (reference sequence). Trimming removed 8 bases at V and 3 bases at J, with 14 bases between. CDR3 region: CASQGGSVYEQYF. The DNA of the CDR3 is TGTGCCAGCCAAGGAGGATCTGTCTACGAGCAGTACTTC.

This clone was counted between two and nine times. The chain uses TRBV6-5 and TRBJ2-1; no clear D gene. V lost 6 bases and J lost 9, with 9 bases in between. The CDR3 is 11 residues long. Germline CDR1 MNHEY, CDR2 SVGAGI. The CDR3 DNA is TGTGCCAGCAGAACGTCACTTGAGCAGTTCTTC. This translates into CASRTSLEQFF.

This clone appeared a few times. The rearrangement uses TRBV30 and TRBJ2-5; perhaps TRBD2 as D (6 bases). The CDR3 sequence is 13 residues long. The germline V gene encodes CDR1 GTSNPN and CDR2 SVGIG (reference sequence). V lost 3 bases to trimming and J lost 7 bases, with 15 bases between them. The CDR3: CAWSGTRVGTQYF. The CDR3 DNA follows: TGTGCCTGGAGCGGGACTCGGGTGGGGACCCAGTACTTC.

This sequence joins TRBV10-2 and TRBJ2-1; 13 nucleotides align to TRBD2. Germline assignment: CDR1 WSHSY and CDR2 SAAADI. CDR3 length equals 19 residues. The J segment lost 6 bases and the V segment lost 0 bases, leaving 11 bases of the junction unmatched. CDR3 residues: CASSESPNSLAGGPNEQFF. CDR3 bases: TGCGCCAGCAGTGAGTCCCCCAATTCACTAGCGGGAGGGCCCAATGAGCAGTTCTTC.

The table lists this clone with a count of one. The rearrangement uses TRBV6-4 and TRBJ2-1, with D tentatively TRBD1 (6 bases). Trimming pared 4 bases from V and 0 bases from J, leaving 13 bases between. The CDR3 is made up of 16 amino acids. Germline CDR1 MRHNA, CDR2 SNTAGT. CDR3 sequence (DNA): TGTGCCAGCAGTGGCACAGGGACCCTCTCCTACAATGAGCAGTTCTTC. It translates to CASSGTGTLSYNEQFF.

The rearrangement joins TRBV4-2 to TRBJ2-4, with D perhaps matching TRBD2 (6 bases). V dropped 3 bases and J dropped 6 bases, with 9 bases sitting between them. The germline CDR1 and CDR2 sequences are LGHNA and YNFKEQ. The CDR3 totals 13 residues. CDR3 nucleotide sequence: TGTGCCAGCAGCCAGGACTACAGAAACATTCAGTACTTC. Translating gives CASSQDYRNIQYF.

The chain recombines TRBV9 with TRBJ2-1; 8 bases map to TRBD2. The CDR3 is 19 residues long. Germline CDR1 and CDR2: SGDLS and YYNGEE. Unmatched junction bases numbered 19, after V lost 0 bases and J lost 8 bases. The CDR3 DNA is TGTGCCAGCAGCGTAGTGTCAATAGCGGGAAGGCATAGTAGAGATGAGCAGTTCTTC. Protein: CASSVVSIAGRHSRDEQFF.

J is TRBJ2-2 and V is TRBV7-3; D is perhaps TRBD1 (6 bases). Germline loops: CDR1 SGHTA, CDR2 FQGTGA. This CDR3 has 15 residues. Trimming pared 5 bases from V and 7 bases from J, leaving 17 bases between. The CDR3 sequence: CASSLSSGGSGELFF. CDR3 coding DNA: TGTGCCAGCAGCCTCAGCAGTGGGGGCAGCGGGGAGCTGTTTTTT.

This chain connects TRBV3-1 (or the pseudogene TRBV3-2) to TRBJ2-1; 12 bases match TRBD2. The V and J ends lost 7 bases and 9 bases, in that order; junction bases with no gene match: 7. The germline gives CDR1 LGHDT, CDR2 YNNKEL (reference sequence). This CDR3 is 14 amino acids long. The CDR3 nucleotides are TGTGCCAGCACCACTAGCGGGAGGCGAGGTGAGCAGTTCTTC. It yields the protein CASTTSGRRGEQFF.

The chain is built from TRBV30 and TRBJ1-1, with D unclear. This CDR3 spans 13 amino acids. The germline V gene encodes CDR1 GTSNPN and CDR2 SVGIG (reference sequence). Trimming took 0 bases from V and 0 from J, leaving 5 bases between them. Here the CDR3 reads CAWSVAVNTEAFF. The DNA of the CDR3 is TGTGCCTGGAGTGTGGCGGTGAACACTGAAGCTTTCTTT.

The V and J genes are TRBV7-9 and TRBJ2-7, with 7 nucleotides matching TRBD2. This CDR3 contains 16 residues. Germline V gene lookup returns CDR1 SEHNR and CDR2 FQNEAQ (reference sequence). The junction had 15 bases not matched to a gene; V was cut back by 5 bases and J by 5 bases. CDR3 DNA sequence: TGTGCCAGCAGCCCCCTTGAGCGCGGGAGTATCGACGAGCAGTACTTC. The encoded protein is CASSPLERGSIDEQYF. The full variable domain, completed using reference TRBV7-9 and TRBJ2-7, is DTGVSQNPRHKITKRGQNVTFRCDPISEHNRLYWYRQTLGQGPEFLTYFQNEAQLEKSRLLSDRFSAERPKGSFSTLEIQRTEQGDSAMYLCASSPLERGSIDEQYFGPGTRLTVT.

The chain joins TRBV7-2 to TRBJ2-4; 10 nucleotides agree with TRBD2. Unmatched junction bases numbered 1, after V lost 2 bases and J lost 6 bases. The CDR3 runs 14 residues. CDR1 is SGHTA and CDR2 is FQGNSA in the germline V gene. The CDR3 coding sequence is TGTGCCAGCAGCTTAAGCGGGAGGGGAAACATTCAGTACTTC. Translating it yields CASSLSGRGNIQYF.